The 17 T cell receptor beta chains in this list originate from one sample, sequenced in a study of beta chain features in type 1 diabetes. Investigators reverse transcribed all isolated RNA, so they sequenced expressed TCRB transcripts. The table came from immunoSEQ multiplex PCR; TCRdb's copy has only in-frame clones and leaves some out. The repertoire holds 200,000 to 250,000 clones, with around 9.9% as singletons. Sequenced: central memory CD4+ T cells from blood. The origin of the receptors is a man in his late teens or twenties in good health.

This clone turned up a few times. The chain combines TRBV6-6 with TRBJ2-7; 9 nucleotides align to TRBD2. Unmatched junction bases numbered 15, after V lost 8 bases and J lost 4 bases. The V gene's germline CDR1 is MNHNY and CDR2 SVGAGI (reference sequence). The CDR3 spans 16 residues. CDR3 DNA sequence: TGTGCCAGCCGGAGCCCGGGGACTAGCCGAACTTACGAGCAGTACTTC. Residues: CASRSPGTSRTYEQYF.

The chain couples TRBV14 to TRBJ1-1; tentative D call: TRBD1 (5 bases). The germline V gene has CDR1 SGHDN and CDR2 FVKESK. V lost 2 bases and J lost 3, with 10 bases in between. The CDR3 is made up of 14 amino acids. The CDR3 loop is CASSQSAGYTEAFF. As DNA, the CDR3 is TGTGCCAGCAGCCAAAGCGCAGGGTACACTGAAGCTTTCTTT.

The CDR3 spells CATSRDGARGLSTDTQYF. CDR3 bases: TGTGCCACCAGCAGAGATGGTGCTCGGGGACTAAGCACAGATACGCAGTATTTT. The J gene is TRBJ2-3, the V gene TRBV15; TRBD2 agrees at 7 bases. V trimming: 0 bases; J trimming: 0 bases; junction bases outside the gene matches: 9. Germline V lookup: CDR1 LNHNV, CDR2 YYDKDF (reference sequence). There are 18 residues in the CDR3.

The chain joins TRBV30 to TRBJ2-1; D is undetermined. V dropped 4 bases and J dropped 6 bases, with 7 bases sitting between them. CDR1 and CDR2 from the germline V gene are GTSNPN and SVGIG (reference sequence). The CDR3 has 11 residues. The CDR3 loop reads CAWTQFNEQFF. The CDR3 region has the DNA TGTGCCTGGACCCAATTCAATGAGCAGTTCTTC.

The rearrangement uses TRBV27 and TRBJ1-1; D remains ambiguous. Between the trimmed V and J ends, which lost 4 bases and 1 base, there was a span of 13 bases. CDR3 length: 15 residues. Germline values: CDR1 MNHEY, CDR2 SMNVEV (reference sequence). The CDR3 protein is CASSSNEQTNTEAFF. The DNA of the CDR3 is TGTGCCAGCAGTTCCAACGAACAGACGAACACTGAAGCTTTCTTT.

This clone was found a few times. This sequence joins TRBV7-2 and TRBJ2-5, with unresolved D. This CDR3 comprises 14 residues. Deletions cut 5 bases from V and 0 bases from J, with 10 bases between. The germline V gene has CDR1 SGHTA and CDR2 FQGNSA. The CDR3 loop is CASSTYRDQETQYF. The CDR3 bases are TGTGCCAGCAGCACCTACCGGGACCAAGAGACCCAGTACTTC.

The chain combines TRBV12-5 with TRBJ2-5, with 11 nucleotides matching TRBD2. The CDR3 spans 18 residues. In germline, CDR1 is LGHNT, CDR2 FRNRAP. V was pared by 0 bases and J by 4 bases, with 10 bases of the junction left unmatched. CDR3 protein: CASGLVLPLAGDGETQYF. The DNA for the CDR3 is TGTGCTAGTGGTTTGGTACTCCCACTAGCGGGAGACGGAGAGACCCAGTACTTC.

This clone has only a few counts. The genes are TRBV6-6 and TRBJ2-7; no definite D call. Germline V gene lookup returns CDR1 MNHNY and CDR2 SVGAGI (reference sequence). Trimming cost V 5 bases and J 2 bases, with 16 bases left between them. This CDR3 has 15 residues. The CDR3 DNA sequence: TGTGCCAGCAGTCCCTCGGGTCCTAAAACCTACGAGCAGTACTTC. Amino acids: CASSPSGPKTYEQYF.

This clone was detected a few times. The V call is TRBV18, the J call TRBJ2-2; no definite D call. The V end was cut by 4 bases, the J end by 2 bases, with 5 bases between. The germline V gene has CDR1 KGHSH and CDR2 LQKENI. The CDR3 runs 13 residues. CDR3 sequence (DNA): TGTGCCAGCTCACAGCAAAACACCGGGGAGCTGTTTTTT. This translates into CASSQQNTGELFF.

This clone was recorded a few times. The chain has TRBV12-5 and TRBJ1-5; TRBD1 matches 8 bases. The CDR3 is 15 amino acids. The V segment lost 7 bases and the J segment 2 bases; nucleotides outside the gene matches: 7. In germline, CDR1 is LGHNT, CDR2 FRNRAP. CDR3 amino acids: CASEPQGQGNQPQHF. In DNA form, the CDR3 reads TGTGCTAGTGAACCCCAGGGACAGGGCAATCAGCCCCAGCATTTT.

This clone showed up just a few times. In DNA, the CDR3 is TGTGCCAGCAGTTACCTAGCGCGCACAGATACGCAGTATTTT. This gives the protein CASSYLARTDTQYF. The rearrangement uses TRBV6-5 and TRBJ2-3, with a possible D match to TRBD2 (6 bases). V dropped 2 bases and J dropped 1 base, with 7 bases sitting between them. The CDR3 consists of 14 residues. CDR1 and CDR2 (germline): MNHEY, SVGAGI.

The rearrangement joins TRBV5-1 to TRBJ2-1; D tentatively reads TRBD1 or TRBD2 (5 bases each). The CDR3 extends over 13 amino acids. From germline, CDR1 is SGHRS and CDR2 YFSETQ. Between the trimmed V and J ends, which lost 4 bases and 9 bases, there was a span of 14 bases. CDR3 DNA sequence: TGCGCCAGCAGCGGTGACGGGACCGGTGAGCAGTTCTTC. Its protein product is CASSGDGTGEQFF.

The V gene is TRBV27, the J gene TRBJ2-1; D is undetermined. Trimming stripped 1 base from V and 0 bases from J, with 7 bases between. Germline CDR1 is MNHEY and CDR2 is SMNVEV (reference sequence). There are 15 residues in the CDR3. CDR3 sequence (DNA): TGTGCCAGCAGTTTATTGGTCAGCTCCTACAATGAGCAGTTCTTC. It translates to CASSLLVSSYNEQFF.

The table lists this clone with a few counts. The chain is built from TRBV7-2 and TRBJ2-2; D unclear. Per the germline V gene, CDR1 is SGHTA and CDR2 is FQGNSA. There are 13 residues in the CDR3. V gave up 7 bases and J gave up 3 bases, with 9 bases separating them. The CDR3 coding sequence is TGTGCCAGCAAAGGGATTTACACCGGGGAGCTGTTTTTT. It translates to CASKGIYTGELFF.

This clone was seen ten or more times. This sequence joins TRBV28 and TRBJ1-1; D not resolved. From germline, CDR1 is MDHEN and CDR2 SYDVKM. The CDR3 has 15 amino acids. Between the trimmed V and J ends, which lost 5 bases and 4 bases, there was a span of 17 bases. The CDR3 DNA follows: TGTGCCAGCAGTCCCGGTAGCCCGGGCTCCACTGAAGCTTTCTTT. The encoded protein is CASSPGSPGSTEAFF.

The chain combines TRBV6-6 with TRBJ2-7, with D hard to call. The CDR3 contains 13 residues. V shed 2 bases and J shed 0 bases, with 5 bases lying between them. CDR1 and CDR2 (germline): MNHNY, SVGAGI (reference sequence). The CDR3 region has the DNA TGTGCCAGCAGTTACGGGAACTCCTACGAGCAGTACTTC. Its protein product is CASSYGNSYEQYF.

The chain employs TRBV30 and TRBJ2-3; 10 positions agree with TRBD2. The CDR3 sequence is 14 residues long. Germline loops: CDR1 GTSNPN, CDR2 SVGIG (reference sequence). V trimming: 5 bases; J trimming: 1 base; junction bases outside the gene matches: 3. CDR3: CAWETSGGTDTQYF. CDR3 bases: TGTGCCTGGGAAACTAGCGGGGGCACAGATACGCAGTATTTT. The full variable domain, completed using reference TRBV30 and TRBJ2-3, is SQTIHQWPATLVQPVGSPLSLECTVEGTSNPNLYWYRQAAGRGLQLLFYSVGIGQISSEVPQNLSASRPQDRQFILSSKKLLLSDSGFYLCAWETSGGTDTQYFGPGTRLTVL.